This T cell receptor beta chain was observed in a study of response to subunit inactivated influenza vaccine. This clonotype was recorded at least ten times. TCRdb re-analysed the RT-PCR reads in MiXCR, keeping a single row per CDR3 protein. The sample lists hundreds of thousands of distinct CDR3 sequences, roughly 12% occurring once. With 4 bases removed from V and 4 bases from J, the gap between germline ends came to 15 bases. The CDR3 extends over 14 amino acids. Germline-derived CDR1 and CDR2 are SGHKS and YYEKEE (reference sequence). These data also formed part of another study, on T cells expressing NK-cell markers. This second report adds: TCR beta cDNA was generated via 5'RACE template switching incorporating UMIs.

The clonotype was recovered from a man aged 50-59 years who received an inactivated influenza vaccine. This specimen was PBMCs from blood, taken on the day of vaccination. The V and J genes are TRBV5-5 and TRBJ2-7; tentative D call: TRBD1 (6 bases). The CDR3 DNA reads TGTGCCAGCAGCCCGCAGGGGAGTAGGTACGAGCAGTACTTC. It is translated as CASSPQGSRYEQYF.